This TCR beta chain was found in a study of memory CD8 T cells in hepatitis C reinfection. This CDR3 has 12 amino acids. The germline gives CDR1 SEHNR, CDR2 FQNEAQ (reference sequence). Data came from immunoSEQ multiplex PCR; TCRdb stores just in-frame clones and leaves some out. The sample holds about 50,000 clones, 89% seen once. This sample's time point: late/post reinfection, 12 to 24 weeks after detection. No in vitro expansion preceded TCR sequencing of the sorted cells. J is TRBJ2-5 and V is TRBV7-9; D is unclear. The last part of the DNA fits TRBJ2-7 better; the J call may be wrong. The sequence derives from a man aged 18 to 30 with hepatitis C virus infection. Sequencing was done on a sample of naive CD8+ T cells sorted from blood. Here the CDR3 reads CASSSPFYEQYF. The CDR3 nucleotides read TGTGCCAGCAGTTCACCCTTCTACGAGCAGTACTTC.